By frequency in the sample, the clone carrying this TCR beta chain is large. The antigen remains undetermined. This sample was taken from a study of OX40 agonist ivuxolimab in advanced cancers. As for the study in general: Ivuxolimab, which is an agonistic anti-OX40 (CD134) antibody, was administered to the patients.

The repertoire was sequenced with immunoSEQ multiplex PCR; TCRdb's copy has only in-frame clones and lacks some. The data hold about 18,000 clones, with 70% to 80% observed a single time. Study-level results: At 0.1 to 3.0 mg/kg and by week 6, CD4+ and CD8+ T cells in the blood had expanded clonally.

Samples were taken at baseline and on day 1 of cycles 4 and 7. There are 13 residues in the CDR3. The germline V and J ends were trimmed by 5 bases and 4 bases, with 8 bases remaining between them. CDR1 is LNHNV and CDR2 is YYDKDF in the germline V gene (reference sequence). The sample consisted of CD4+ or CD8+ T cells sorted from blood, taken in a trial of the OX40 agonist ivuxolimab. This receptor was identified in an adult with an advanced solid tumor such as melanoma, head and neck, liver or kidney cancer. This rearrangement joins TRBV15 to TRBJ2-2; D unclear. The CDR3 sequence: CATSYTVTGELFF. The CDR3 coding sequence is TGTGCCACCAGCTATACAGTCACCGGGGAGCTGTTTTTT.